Sequencing of this TCR beta chain was carried out in a study of control samples from healthy donors and cancer patients. The CDR3 sequence is 16 residues long. V dropped 5 bases and J dropped 2; count of bases not matched to a gene: 3. Germline V gene data show CDR1 as MNHNY and CDR2 as SVGAGI (reference sequence). TCRdb's copy holds only in-frame clones and misses some; the assay was immunoSEQ multiplex PCR. The repertoire holds tens of thousands of clones, with around 93% as singletons. The clonotype originates from a man between 25 and 39 years old with colorectal cancer. The chain carries TRBV6-6 and TRBJ2-3, with TRBD2 matching 14 bases. The sequencing sample was made of PBMCs. CDR3 sequence reads: CASSRTSGGNTDTQYF. In nucleotides, the CDR3 is TGTGCCAGCAGTCGGACTAGCGGGGGGAACACAGATACGCAGTATTTT.